This entry lists 2 T cell receptor beta chains sequenced from one sample in a study of HIV-infected patients and healthy controls. cDNA was made from around 0.5 ug RNA using alpha and beta constant primers. Alpha and beta chain libraries were made separately by chain-specific third strand synthesis with multiplexing indices. TCRdb analysed the 5' RACE reads with MiXCR anew, one entry per CDR3 protein. The table records some 4,800 distinct CDR3 sequences, around 5.2% of them present only once. Roughly three months, about 14 weeks, into antiretroviral therapy, follow-up blood was collected. All unsorted peripheral T cells were captured because whole blood was used without fractionation. The specimen comprised blood, sampled during antiretroviral therapy. The receptors were gathered from an adult with HIV infection.

Only a few counts were recorded for this clonotype. V usage is TRBV12-3 or TRBV12-4 and J usage is TRBJ2-1; D not certain. The CDR3 has 12 residues. Trimming took 6 bases from V and 10 from J, leaving 13 bases between them. CDR3: CASSSNGREQFF. CDR3 nucleotide sequence: TGTGCCAGCAGCTCGAACGGGCGGGAGCAGTTCTTC.

In its sample, this clonotype ranks as medium-sized. This chain links TRBV20-1 with TRBJ1-5; the D is unclear. Trimming took off 6 bases at V and 7 bases at J, with 13 bases between the two ends. This CDR3 is 12 amino acids long. Per germline, CDR1 DFQATT and CDR2 SNEGSKA (reference sequence). DNA for the CDR3: TGCAGTGCAGCGCTGGGCGGACAGCCCCAGCATTTT. Protein product: CSAALGGQPQHF.